This T cell receptor (beta chain) appears in the sequencing data of a study of T cell repertoires in cytomegalovirus infection. Background on the study: Peptides in the study included HLA-C-restricted and HLA-B-restricted CMV epitopes. CMV infection and matching HLA type were both indicated by public TCR beta signatures. General observations from the study: HLA-C-restricted TCR beta clonotypes specific for CMV led the ex vivo response.

A single record per CDR3 protein comes from TCRdb applying MiXCR to the reads. This sample carries a few hundred thousand distinct CDR3 sequences, over 35% of them seen once, and the ten largest clones take around 48%. Comment on this clonotype: Its target is unknown.

The starting material was cultured PBMCs, obtained from culture after CMV antigen stimulation. The TCR was taken from a human donor in good health (CMV status not recorded). Some clones in this sample may be carry-over from other donors' samples.

As DNA, the CDR3 is TGCGCCAGCAGCCAAATGGGAGAGACCCAGTACTTC. It codes for CASSQMGETQYF. This chain joins TRBV4-1 and TRBJ2-5; D is undetermined. This CDR3 is 12 amino acids long. V was shortened by 2 bases and J by 4 bases, with 5 bases between the two germline ends. In germline, CDR1 is MGHRA, CDR2 YSYEKL.